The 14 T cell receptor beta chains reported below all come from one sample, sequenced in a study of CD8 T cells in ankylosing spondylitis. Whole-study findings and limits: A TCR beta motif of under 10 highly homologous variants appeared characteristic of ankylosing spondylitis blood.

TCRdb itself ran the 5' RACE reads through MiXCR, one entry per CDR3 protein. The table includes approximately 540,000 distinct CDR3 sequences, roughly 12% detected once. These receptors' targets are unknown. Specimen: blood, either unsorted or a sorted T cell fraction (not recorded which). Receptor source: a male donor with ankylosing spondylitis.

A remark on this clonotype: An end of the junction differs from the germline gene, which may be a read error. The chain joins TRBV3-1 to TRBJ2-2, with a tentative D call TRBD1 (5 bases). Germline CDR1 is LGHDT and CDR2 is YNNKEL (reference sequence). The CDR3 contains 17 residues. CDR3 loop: CASSKDPGHLNTGELFF. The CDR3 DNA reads TGTGCCAGCAGCAAAGACCCAGGGCACTTGAACACCGGGGAGCTGTTTTTT.

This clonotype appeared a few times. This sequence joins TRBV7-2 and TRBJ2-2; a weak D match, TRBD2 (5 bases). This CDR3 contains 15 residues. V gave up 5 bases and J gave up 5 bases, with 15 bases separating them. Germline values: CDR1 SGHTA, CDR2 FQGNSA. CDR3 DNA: TGTGCCAGCAGCCCCTCCGGGGTTAGAACCGGGGAGCTGTTTTTT. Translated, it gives CASSPSGVRTGELFF.

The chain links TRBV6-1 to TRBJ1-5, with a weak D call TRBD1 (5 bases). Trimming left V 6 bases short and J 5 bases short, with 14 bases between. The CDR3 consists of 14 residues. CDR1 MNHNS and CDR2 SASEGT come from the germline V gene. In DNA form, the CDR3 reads TGTGCCAGCAGACACTGGCAGGGAGATCAGCCCCAGCATTTT. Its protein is CASRHWQGDQPQHF.

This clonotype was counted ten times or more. The CDR3: CASRTGGKETQYF. DNA of the CDR3: TGTGCCAGCAGAACGGGAGGGAAAGAGACCCAGTACTTC. V is TRBV6-6 and J is TRBJ2-5; the match to TRBD2 covers 8 bases. J gave up 3 bases and V 6 bases, and 3 bases lay outside the gene matches. The CDR3 is 13 amino acids. Germline V lookup: CDR1 MNHNY, CDR2 SVGAGI (reference sequence).

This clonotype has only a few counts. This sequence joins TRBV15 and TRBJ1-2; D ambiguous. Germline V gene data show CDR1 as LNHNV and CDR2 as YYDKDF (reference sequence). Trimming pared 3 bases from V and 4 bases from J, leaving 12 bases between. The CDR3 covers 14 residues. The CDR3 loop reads CATSSRRKLYGYTF. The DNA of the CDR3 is TGTGCCACCAGCAGTAGACGGAAACTCTATGGCTACACCTTC.

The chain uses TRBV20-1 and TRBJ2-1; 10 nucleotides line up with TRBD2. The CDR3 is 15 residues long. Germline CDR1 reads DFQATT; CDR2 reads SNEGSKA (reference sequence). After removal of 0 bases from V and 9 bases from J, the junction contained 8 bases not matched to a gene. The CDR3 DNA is TGCAGTGCTAGAGATCCATTAGCGGGAGGTGGTGAGCAGTTCTTC. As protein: CSARDPLAGGGEQFF.

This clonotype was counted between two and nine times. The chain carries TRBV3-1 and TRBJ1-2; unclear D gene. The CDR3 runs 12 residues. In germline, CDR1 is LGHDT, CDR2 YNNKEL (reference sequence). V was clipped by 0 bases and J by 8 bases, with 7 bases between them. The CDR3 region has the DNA TGTGCCAGCAGCCAAGAGTACTGGGGCTACACCTTC. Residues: CASSQEYWGYTF.

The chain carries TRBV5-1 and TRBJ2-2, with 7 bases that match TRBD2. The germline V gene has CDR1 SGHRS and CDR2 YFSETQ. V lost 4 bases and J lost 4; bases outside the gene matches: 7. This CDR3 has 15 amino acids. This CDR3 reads CASSLSGLGTGELFF. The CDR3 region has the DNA TGCGCCAGCAGCCTTAGCGGGTTGGGCACCGGGGAGCTGTTTTTT.

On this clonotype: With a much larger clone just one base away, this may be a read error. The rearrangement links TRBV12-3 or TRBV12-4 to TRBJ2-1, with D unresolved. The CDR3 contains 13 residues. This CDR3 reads CASRWSSYNEQIF. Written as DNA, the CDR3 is TGTGCCAGCAGATGGAGCTCCTACAATGAGCAGATCTTC.

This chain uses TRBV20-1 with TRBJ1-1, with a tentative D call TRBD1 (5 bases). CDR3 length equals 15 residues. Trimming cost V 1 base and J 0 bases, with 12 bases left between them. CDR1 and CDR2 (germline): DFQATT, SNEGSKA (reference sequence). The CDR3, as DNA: TGCAGTGCTAGAGGCAAGGGGAACATGAACACTGAAGCTTTCTTT. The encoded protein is CSARGKGNMNTEAFF.

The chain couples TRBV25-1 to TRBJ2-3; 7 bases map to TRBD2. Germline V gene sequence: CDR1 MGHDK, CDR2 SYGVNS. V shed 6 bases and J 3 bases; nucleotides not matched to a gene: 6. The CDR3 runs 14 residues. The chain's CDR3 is CASRWASGTDTQYF. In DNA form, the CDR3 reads TGTGCCAGCAGGTGGGCTAGCGGAACAGATACGCAGTATTTT. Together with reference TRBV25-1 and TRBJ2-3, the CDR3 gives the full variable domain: EADIYQTPRYLVIGTGKKITLECSQTMGHDKMYWYQQDPGMELHLIHYSYGVNSTEKGDLSSESTVSRIRTEHFPLTLESARPSHTSQYLCASRWASGTDTQYFGPGTRLTVL.

The CDR3 is CASSLKELGGTEAFF. CDR3 coding DNA: TGTGCCAGCAGCTTAAAGGAATTGGGGGGCACTGAAGCTTTCTTT. The gene calls are TRBV7-9 and TRBJ1-1, with D maybe TRBD1 (5 bases). Between the trimmed V and J ends, which lost 2 bases and 4 bases, there was a span of 14 bases. Germline V gives CDR1 SEHNR, CDR2 FQNEAQ (reference sequence). The CDR3 has 15 residues.

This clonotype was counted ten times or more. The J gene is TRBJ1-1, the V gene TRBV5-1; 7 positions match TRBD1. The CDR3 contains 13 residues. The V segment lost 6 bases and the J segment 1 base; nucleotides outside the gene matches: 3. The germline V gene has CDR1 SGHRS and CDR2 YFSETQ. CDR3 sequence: CASNRDRNTEAFF. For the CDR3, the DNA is TGCGCCAGCAACCGGGACAGGAACACTGAAGCTTTCTTT.

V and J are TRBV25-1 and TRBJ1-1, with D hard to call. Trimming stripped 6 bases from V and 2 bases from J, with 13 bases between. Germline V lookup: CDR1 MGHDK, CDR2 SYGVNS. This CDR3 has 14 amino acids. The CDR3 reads CASSPAWGNTEAFF. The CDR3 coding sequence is TGTGCCAGCAGCCCAGCCTGGGGTAACACTGAAGCTTTCTTT.